The clone carrying this TCR beta chain was seen at least ten times. It was RNA transcripts that yielded the amplified TCR beta CDR3 regions. The HTBI set primed first-round TCR CDR3 RT-PCR. TCRdb re-called the multiplex PCR reads with MiXCR, one entry per CDR3 protein. Found here are a few hundred thousand distinct CDR3 sequences, roughly 13% of them singletons; the top ten hold around 5.4%. These data are taken from a study of T cells in Graves' hyperthyroidism and ophthalmopathy. V was clipped by 5 bases and J by 0 bases, with 14 bases between them. CDR1 and CDR2 (germline): LNHDA, SQIVND (reference sequence). This CDR3 is built from 17 residues. Patients aged 18 to 65 with hyperthyroidism were newly diagnosed, with duration under 2 months. Initially, at the first diagnosis of hyperthyroidism and before any ophthalmopathy symptoms, blood was sampled.

Sequencing was done on a sample of blood. The V call is TRBV19, the J call TRBJ2-6, with D tentatively TRBD1 or TRBD2 (5 bases each). The TCR comes from a woman in her 30s with Graves' hyperthyroidism that later progressed to Graves' ophthalmopathy. The CDR3 DNA reads TGTGCCAGTAGTGCCCAACCAGGGAGCTCTGGGGCCAACGTCCTGACTTTC. It is translated as CASSAQPGSSGANVLTF.